This T cell receptor beta chain was retrieved from a study of T cell responses to AZD1222 COVID-19 vaccine. Overall study findings and caveats: Repertoires were sampled only after the peak T cell response. Possibly, clonal diversity was underestimated; donors were largely white British and included more females.

Trimming removed 0 bases from V and 4 bases from J, with 10 bases in between. Looked up from germline, CDR1 is MNHEY and CDR2 is SVGAGI. The CDR3 is 15 amino acids. The repertoire was sequenced with immunoSEQ multiplex PCR; TCRdb's copy has only in-frame clones and lacks some. Among some 150,000 clones listed, around 89% were seen once. Only one count was recorded for this clone. The antigen is unknown. The chain couples TRBV6-5 to TRBJ1-3; tentatively, D is TRBD1 (5 bases). The sequences come from peripheral blood, collected on day 0 of AZD1222 vaccination. The clonotype originates from an adult in good health. The CDR3, as DNA: TGTGCCAGCAGTTACTCTTGGGGCGCCGGAAACACCATATATTTT. It codes for CASSYSWGAGNTIYF.